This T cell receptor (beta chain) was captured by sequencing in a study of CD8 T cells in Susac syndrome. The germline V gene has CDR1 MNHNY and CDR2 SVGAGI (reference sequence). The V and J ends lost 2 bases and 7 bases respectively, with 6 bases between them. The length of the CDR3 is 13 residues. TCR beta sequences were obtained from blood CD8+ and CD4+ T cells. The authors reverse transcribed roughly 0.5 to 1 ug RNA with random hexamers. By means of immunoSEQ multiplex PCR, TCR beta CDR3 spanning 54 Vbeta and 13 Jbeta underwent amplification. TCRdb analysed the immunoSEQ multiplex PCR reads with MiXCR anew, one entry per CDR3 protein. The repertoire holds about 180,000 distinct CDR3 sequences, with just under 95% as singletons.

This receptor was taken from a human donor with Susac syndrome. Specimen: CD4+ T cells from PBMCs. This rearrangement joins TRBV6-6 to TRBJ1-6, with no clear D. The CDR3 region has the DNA TGTGCCAGCAGTTACGGCAGCAATTCACCCCTCCACTTT. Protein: CASSYGSNSPLHF.